These 7 T cell receptor beta chains share one sample of origin, sequenced in a study of cytomegalovirus exposure and HLA in healthy donors (dated by TCRdb to the late 2010s). The library was obtained by the immunoSEQ multiplex PCR assay. The multiplex PCR relied on a mix of 60 forward primers for TCR Vbeta segments and 13 reverse primers for TCR Jbeta segments. TCRdb obtained this table from immuneACCESS and retained in-frame rearrangements with V and J assigned. These tables miss some clones; where compared with another copy, unresolved V genes account for less than half of the shortfall, and the remainder is unexplained. This sample has 100,000 to 150,000 clones in its table, and roughly four fifths of those were observed once. Of the sample, 2.5% to 3% is held by the ten largest clones. Input material: PBMCs. These TCRs come from a boy aged 2-9 years in good health and CMV-seronegative.

Here the CDR3 DNA reads TGTGCCAGCAGTTACTCAAAACCGGGACAGCCTTTTCCCCTCCACTTT. Residues: CASSYSKPGQPFPLHF. This chain joins TRBV6-5 and TRBJ1-6; 7 nucleotides line up with TRBD1. Trimming cost V 0 bases and J 13 bases; bases outside gene matches: 12. The CDR3 loop spans 16 amino acids. Germline loops: CDR1 MNHEY, CDR2 SVGAGI.

This clone was seen only a few times. The chain links TRBV6-6 to TRBJ1-5, with TRBD1 identical over 8 bases. CDR1 MNHNY and CDR2 SVGAGI come from the germline V gene (reference sequence). V dropped 6 bases and J dropped 1; count of bases not matched to a gene: 5. The CDR3 covers 15 residues. The CDR3 coding sequence is TGTGCCAGCAGCCGGACAGGGACGAGCAATCAGCCCCAGCATTTT. This translates into CASSRTGTSNQPQHF.

The genes are TRBV5-8 and TRBJ2-7; a weak D match, TRBD1 (6 bases). V shed 2 bases and J shed 0 bases, with 12 bases lying between them. The CDR3 runs 15 residues. The germline gives CDR1 SGHTS, CDR2 YDEGEE. The CDR3 DNA sequence: TGTGCCAGCAGCTTAGGGGGTAGGCCCTCCTACGAGCAGTACTTC. Amino acids: CASSLGGRPSYEQYF.

A single count supports this clone. This rearrangement joins TRBV19 to TRBJ2-7, with 9 positions matching TRBD1. This CDR3 has 14 residues. The V segment lost 8 bases and the J segment 3 bases; nucleotides outside the gene matches: 8. Per the germline V gene, CDR1 is LNHDA and CDR2 is SQIVND (reference sequence). The CDR3 sequence is CASPLGTGYYEQYV. The CDR3 DNA follows: TGTGCCAGTCCCCTCGGGACAGGGTACTACGAGCAGTACGTC.

This chain joins TRBV5-6 and TRBJ1-1, with D possibly matching TRBD1 (5 bases). The germline V and J ends were trimmed by 0 bases and 6 bases, with 15 bases remaining between them. Germline V gene lookup returns CDR1 SGHDT and CDR2 YYEEEE. The CDR3 runs 15 residues. The CDR3 DNA sequence: TGTGCCAGCAGCTTGGAAAGGAGGTGGGGGGCTGAAGCTTTCTTT. Translation: CASSLERRWGAEAFF. The full variable domain, completed using reference TRBV5-6 and TRBJ1-1, is DAGVTQSPTHLIKTRGQQVTLRCSPKSGHDTVSWYQQALGQGPQFIFQYYEEEERQRGNFPDRFSGHQFPNYSSELNVNALLLGDSALYLCASSLERRWGAEAFFGQGTRLTVV.

J is TRBJ1-2 and V is TRBV4-1, with 9 bases aligning to TRBD1. The length of the CDR3 is 15 residues. The V segment lost 3 bases and the J segment 5 bases; nucleotides outside the gene matches: 7. The germline V gene encodes CDR1 MGHRA and CDR2 YSYEKL. CDR3 protein: CASSQPGQGVYGYTF. DNA of the CDR3: TGCGCCAGCAGCCAGCCGGGACAGGGTGTATATGGCTACACCTTC.

The chain recombines TRBV4-1 with TRBJ1-1; weak D call: TRBD1 (5 bases). This CDR3 is built from 14 residues. CDR1 is MGHRA, CDR2 YSYEKL, per germline. Trimming shortened V by 1 base and J by 5 bases, and 11 bases separated the two germline ends. The CDR3 sequence is CASSQAAGGTEAFF. CDR3 bases: TGCGCCAGCAGCCAAGCCGCCGGGGGGACTGAAGCTTTCTTT.